This record looks at one T cell receptor beta chain sequence and its context. These data are taken from a study of T cells after yellow fever vaccination. The germline V gene encodes CDR1 SGHTA and CDR2 FQGTGA. The V and J ends lost 1 base and 1 base respectively, with 4 bases between them. This CDR3 contains 14 residues. TCRdb analysed the 5' RACE reads with MiXCR anew, one entry per CDR3 protein. The data contain approximately 300,000 distinct CDR3 sequences, approximately 11% of them singletons. This TCR came from a man between 18 and 29 years old who received the YFV17D yellow fever vaccine. The sequenced sample was CD4+ T cells sorted from PBMCs, obtained 45 days after the yellow fever booster vaccination. The chain has TRBV7-3 and TRBJ2-2; D not resolved. The CDR3 loop is CASSLNMNTGELFF. DNA for the CDR3: TGTGCCAGCAGCTTAAACATGAACACCGGGGAGCTGTTTTTT.